The rows below give T cell receptor beta chains drawn from one sample of a study of blood T cell repertoires in COVID-19. Measured with immunoSEQ multiplex PCR; TCRdb has only the in-frame clones, and not every one. The sample lists about 300,000 clones, approximately 84% occurring once. Sequenced material: peripheral blood. The receptor set was obtained from a human donor with COVID-19, enrolled during active disease. The donor label of this sample is uncertain. CDR3s include the opening cysteine and the closing phenylalanine or tryptophan. The D gene is left open where the match is weak. Where a row states a size, it is once, few, many or the class of an expanded clone; other rows omit it.

TRBV29-1	TRBJ1-1	-	TRBD1	CSAGDRDTEAFF	TGCAGCGCGGGCGACAGGGACACTGAAGCTTTCTTT
TRBV7-8	TRBJ1-3	-	-	CASSFGDRSDGNTIYF	TGTGCCAGCAGCTTCGGAGACAGGTCCGATGGAAACACCATATATTTT
TRBV7-2	TRBJ1-1	-	-	CASSLGWNSLNTEAFF	TGTGCCAGCAGCTTAGGGTGGAACAGCTTGAACACTGAAGCTTTCTTT
TRBV29-1	TRBJ2-7	once	-	CSVEGSGSYEQYF	TGCAGCGTTGAAGGGAGCGGGTCCTACGAGCAGTACTTC
TRBV7-3	TRBJ2-5	once	TRBD1	CASSWGQQETQYF	TGTGCCAGCAGCTGGGGACAGCAAGAGACCCAGTACTTC
TRBV5-1	TRBJ1-5	-	-	CASSLELDQPQHF	TGCGCCAGCAGCTTGGAGCTGGATCAGCCCCAGCATTTT
TRBV19	TRBJ1-5	once	-	CASSTGQPQGPQHF	TGTGCCAGTAGTACTGGACAGCCTCAGGGGCCCCAGCATTTT
TRBV11-1	TRBJ2-7	few	TRBD2	CASSPTSAYYEQYF	TGTGCCAGCAGCCCAACTAGCGCATACTACGAGCAGTACTTC
TRBV9	TRBJ1-2	-	-	CASSVGADPRSGYTF	TGTGCCAGCAGCGTTGGTGCAGACCCCAGGTCTGGCTACACCTTC
TRBV6-5	TRBJ2-6	once	-	CASTGSGANVLTF	TGTGCCAGCACCGGTTCCGGGGCCAACGTCCTGACTTTC
TRBV30	TRBJ1-1	-	-	CAWGPRGGTYTEAFF	TGTGCCTGGGGGCCGAGGGGGGGCACGTACACTGAAGCTTTCTTT
TRBV2	TRBJ2-7	-	-	CASRFDNRGEQYF	TGTGCCAGCAGGTTCGACAACCGAGGGGAGCAGTACTTC
TRBV19	TRBJ2-2	-	-	CASSIQTGINTGELFF	TGTGCCAGTAGTATCCAAACAGGGATTAACACCGGGGAGCTGTTTTTT
TRBV12-5	TRBJ2-2	-	-	CASGPPEGLYTGELFF	TGTGCTAGTGGTCCCCCGGAGGGACTCTACACCGGGGAGCTGTTTTTT
TRBV28	TRBJ2-7	-	-	CASSLAAVDEQYF	TGTGCCAGCAGTTTGGCCGCCGTCGACGAGCAGTACTTC
TRBV27	TRBJ1-5	-	-	CASSLKAFSNQPQHF	TGTGCCAGCAGTTTAAAAGCATTTAGCAATCAGCCCCAGCATTTT
TRBV19	TRBJ2-2	-	-	CASDFGGYTGELFF	TGTGCCAGCGATTTTGGAGGCTACACCGGGGAGCTGTTTTTT
TRBV20-1	TRBJ1-1	-	-	CSASGASGRLITEAFF	TGCAGTGCTAGTGGTGCGTCAGGGAGGTTGATTACTGAAGCTTTCTTT
TRBV9	TRBJ1-1	-	-	CASSVRAGALNTEAFF	TGTGCCAGCAGCGTGAGGGCAGGCGCCCTGAACACTGAAGCTTTCTTT
TRBV24-1	TRBJ1-2	many	-	CATSSAGINYGYTF	TGTGCCACCAGTTCGGCAGGGATTAACTATGGCTACACCTTC
TRBV14	TRBJ2-1	-	TRBD2	CASSPYDRASGSEQFF	TGTGCCAGCAGCCCCTATGATCGGGCTAGCGGGTCCGAGCAGTTCTTC
TRBV30	TRBJ2-5	-	-	CAWSVAGGWRETQYF	TGTGCCTGGAGTGTAGCCGGAGGTTGGAGGGAGACCCAGTACTTC
TRBV2	TRBJ1-2	-	-	CASSDPGNYGYTF	TGTGCCAGCAGTGACCCAGGGAACTATGGCTACACCTTC
TRBV10-3	TRBJ1-1	-	-	CAISESSDTIEAFF	TGTGCCATCAGTGAGTCGAGTGACACGATTGAAGCTTTCTTT
TRBV11-2	TRBJ2-7	-	TRBD1	CASSWAGQGEQYF	TGTGCCAGCAGCTGGGCAGGACAGGGGGAGCAGTACTTC
TRBV7-2	TRBJ1-1	-	-	CASSLGGTSEAFF	TGTGCCAGCAGCTTAGGGGGGACATCCGAAGCTTTCTTT
TRBV7-3	TRBJ2-7	-	-	CASSPSGWDFKLYEQYF	TGTGCCAGCAGCCCCTCCGGGTGGGACTTTAAATTATACGAGCAGTACTTC
TRBV29-1	TRBJ2-7	-	-	CSVEVGVLGPYEQYF	TGCAGCGTTGAAGTAGGGGTTTTGGGGCCCTACGAGCAGTACTTC
TRBV20-1	TRBJ1-1	-	TRBD1	CSASQGEGLWDTEAFF	TGCAGTGCTAGTCAGGGGGAAGGTTTATGGGACACTGAAGCTTTCTTT
TRBV19	TRBJ1-1	-	-	CASSMGRNTEAFF	TGTGCCAGTAGTATGGGCAGGAACACTGAAGCTTTCTTT
TRBV6-4	TRBJ1-6	-	TRBD1	CASSRDRGSSPLHF	TGTGCCAGCAGTAGGGACAGGGGGAGCTCACCCCTCCACTTT
TRBV5-5	TRBJ2-5	-	-	CASSPTRNQETQYF	TGTGCCAGCAGCCCCACTAGGAACCAAGAGACCCAGTACTTC
TRBV4-3	TRBJ2-1	-	TRBD2	CASSQAGGPEFF	TGCGCCAGCAGCCAAGCGGGAGGGCCGGAGTTCTTC
TRBV6-6	TRBJ1-5	-	-	CASSSLTQGINQPQHF	TGTGCCAGCAGTTCTCTAACTCAGGGTATAAATCAGCCCCAGCATTTT
TRBV28	TRBJ1-6	-	TRBD1	CASSLRTGSYNSPLHF	TGTGCCAGCAGTTTAAGGACAGGGTCCTATAATTCACCCCTCCACTTT
TRBV7-9	TRBJ2-7	-	TRBD2	CASSFSATSGNTRQYF	TGTGCCAGCAGCTTTTCCGCGACTAGCGGAAATACGAGGCAGTACTTC
TRBV5-1	TRBJ2-5	-	TRBD2	CASSPGLAEETQYF	TGCGCCAGCAGCCCGGGACTAGCGGAAGAGACCCAGTACTTC
TRBV7-2	TRBJ2-5	-	TRBD2	CASSPGLLGRGETQYF	TGTGCCAGCAGCCCGGGACTATTGGGCCGCGGGGAGACCCAGTACTTC
TRBV11-3	TRBJ2-3	-	TRBD1	CASSSRTGGSRTDTQYF	TGTGCCAGCAGCTCCCGGACAGGGGGCTCTCGCACAGATACGCAGTATTTT
TRBV19	TRBJ1-1	-	-	CASSSPRGGMNTEAFF	TGTGCCAGTAGTAGCCCCCGCGGGGGAATGAACACTGAAGCTTTCTTT
TRBV28	TRBJ1-5	-	-	CASRPGLSNQPQHF	TGTGCCAGCAGACCTGGACTGAGCAATCAGCCCCAGCATTTT
TRBV5-1	TRBJ2-6	-	-	CASSLGQSSGANVLTF	TGCGCCAGCAGCTTGGGACAGTCCTCTGGGGCCAACGTCCTGACTTTC
TRBV30	TRBJ2-2	once	TRBD1	CAWSKGQGTAGELFF	TGTGCCTGGAGTAAGGGACAGGGGACCGCCGGGGAGCTGTTTTTT
TRBV27	TRBJ2-4	-	TRBD2	CASRRPGTSVNIQYF	TGTGCCAGCAGACGTCCCGGGACTAGCGTAAACATTCAGTACTTC
TRBV11-3	TRBJ1-5	-	TRBD1	CASSFLRTLNRGMCNQPQHF	TGTGCCAGCAGCTTTTTGCGTACCTTGAACAGGGGGATGTGCAATCAGCCCCAGCATTTT
TRBV12-3/TRBV12-4	TRBJ2-5	-	-	CASRKQRQETQYF	TGTGCCAGCAGAAAGCAGCGGCAAGAGACCCAGTACTTC
TRBV30	TRBJ1-2	-	TRBD1	CALRDRGRDGYTF	TGTGCCCTCCGGGACAGGGGGAGAGATGGCTACACCTTC
TRBV9	TRBJ1-4	-	TRBD1	CASSGGFTGATNEKLFF	TGTGCCAGCAGCGGGGGATTCACAGGGGCCACTAATGAAAAACTGTTTTTT
TRBV5-6	TRBJ2-1	-	TRBD1	CASSPWERQGASEQFF	TGTGCCAGCAGCCCCTGGGAGCGACAGGGGGCTTCCGAGCAGTTCTTC
TRBV7-8	TRBJ1-1	-	-	CASRGLRGTEAFF	TGTGCCAGCAGGGGCCTAAGGGGGACTGAAGCTTTCTTT
TRBV28	TRBJ1-5	-	-	CASSLAQGFGNQPQHF	TGTGCCAGCAGTTTAGCGCAGGGTTTCGGCAATCAGCCCCAGCATTTT
TRBV7-2	TRBJ1-5	-	TRBD1	CASSFSGQGRQPQHF	TGTGCCAGCAGCTTTTCGGGACAGGGCCGCCAGCCCCAGCATTTT
TRBV7-2	TRBJ2-3	-	-	CASSSFPTDTQYF	TGTGCCAGCAGCTCTTTTCCCACAGATACGCAGTATTTT